The clone carrying this T cell receptor beta chain was seen many times. The TCRbeta library was prepared with unique molecular identifiers. One entry per CDR3 protein, called by TCRdb with MiXCR from the PCR reads. Of roughly 220,000 distinct CDR3 sequences listed, around 11% were seen once; the top ten hold around 3%. This CDR3 contains 15 residues. Trimming at V came to 7 bases and at J to 5 bases, leaving 8 bases not matched to a gene. CDR1 MDHEN and CDR2 SYDVKM come from the germline V gene. The data belong to a study of T-cell reconstitution after alpha-beta-depleted transplantation in children. The V and J genes are TRBV28 and TRBJ1-5, with TRBD1 matching 10 bases. This specimen was PBMCs from the stem cell graft donor, taken from the stem cell graft. The TCR was taken from a human donor who donated a stem cell graft to a child with acute lymphoblastic leukemia. CDR3 sequence: CASIRGQGNYQPQHF. DNA of the CDR3: TGTGCCAGCATACGGGGACAGGGGAATTATCAGCCCCAGCATTTT.